This T cell receptor beta chain appears in the sequencing data of a study of identical twins. Broader study findings: Not following the same donors, the study drew its conclusions from cross-sectional statistical analysis. Low generation-probability sequences were in excess among twin-shared out-of-frame alpha sequences.

The CDR3 totals 14 residues. Regarding this clonotype: Its antigen is as yet unknown.

TCRdb reanalysed the 5' RACE reads using MiXCR and keeps one entry per CDR3 protein. The data contain approximately 300,000 distinct CDR3 sequences, roughly 10% of them singletons. This sample also appeared in a second study, on yellow fever vaccine responses in identical twins.

The chain joins TRBV21-1 to TRBJ2-3; the D segment call TRBD1 is taken from the table without a DNA check. TRBV21-1 counts as a pseudogene. The clonotype comes from a woman aged 18-30 years in good health. Source material: CD8+ T cells sorted from blood. CDR3 protein: CARTRGGHPYTQYF. The CDR3 DNA sequence: TGTGCCAGAACAAGAGGGGGTCACCCCTATACGCAGTATTTT.